The T cell receptor beta chain described here comes from a study of cytomegalovirus exposure and HLA in healthy donors. Study-wide points: In a later analysis, across HLA loci, associated TCR counts were highest for DRB1, lowest for HLA-C. Associated with cytomegalovirus, according to the listing, were 150 to 200 TCR beta chains. A link between a missense DCLRE1C variant and TCR beta V- and J-gene trimming emerged from a later analysis.

V shed 8 bases, J shed 4 bases, and the junction held 17 bases outside the gene matches. The germline gives CDR1 MDHEN, CDR2 SYDVKM. The CDR3 consists of 18 residues. PCR employed 60 Vbeta and 13 Jbeta primers. Using immunoSEQ multiplex PCR, the repertoire was profiled, and TCRdb retains in-frame clones only, with some absent. The sample includes some 100,000 clones, 84% seen only once; the top ten take about 1.2%. Concerning this clone itself: Its antigen is unknown.

Material: PBMCs. V and J are TRBV28 and TRBJ1-2; 12 nucleotides match TRBD1. This clonotype was obtained from a woman aged 18 to 35 in good health and CMV-seronegative. The CDR3 here is CASRLMNWDRGRVYGYTF. CDR3 coding DNA: TGTGCCAGCCGCTTGATGAACTGGGACAGGGGGCGCGTCTATGGCTACACCTTC.